This T cell receptor (beta chain) was observed in a study of OX40 agonist ivuxolimab in advanced cancers. Findings and caveats of the study: Normalized T-cell clonal expansion was also low in a subset of nonresponders. Doses of 0.1 to 3.0 mg/kg were accompanied by clonal expansion of CD4+ and CD8+ blood T cells by week 6.

Concerning this clone itself: Its antigen remains unidentified.

The method was immunoSEQ multiplex PCR; TCRdb's version includes in-frame clones alone and lacks a portion of them. The profile shows around 25,000 clones, 70% to 90% of them singletons. CDR3 length: 14 amino acids. Per germline, CDR1 SGDLS and CDR2 YYNGEE. Deletions cut 4 bases from V and 1 base from J, with 12 bases between. This rearrangement joins TRBV9 to TRBJ2-7; D remains ambiguous. Specimen: CD4+ or CD8+ T cells sorted from blood, collected in a trial of the OX40 agonist ivuxolimab. The receptor's source is an adult with an advanced solid tumor such as melanoma, head and neck, liver or kidney cancer. In DNA form, the CDR3 reads TGTGCCAGCAGCCCCGTCGTAGGGTCCTACGAGCAGTACTTC. Translated: CASSPVVGSYEQYF. Variable domain in full (rest from reference TRBV9 and TRBJ2-7): DSGVTQTPKHLITATGQRVTLRCSPRSGDLSVYWYQQSLDQGLQFLIQYYNGEERAKGNILERFSAQQFPDLHSELNLSSLELGDSALYFCASSPVVGSYEQYFGPGTRLTVT.